This TCR beta chain appears in the sequencing data of a study of blood T cells in healthy people across ages. Germline V lookup: CDR1 MGHRA, CDR2 YSYEKL. V gave up 4 bases and J gave up 3 bases; unmatched junction bases: 11. The CDR3 runs to 19 residues. Sample donors were healthy Caucasian individuals that came from Russia, aged roughly 6 to 100. A second about 6 to 12 cycle PCR used barcoded and J-beta primers. Each cDNA was tagged by a template-switch adaptor containing 12 random nucleotides. From the 5' RACE reads, TCRdb called clonotypes with MiXCR, one entry per CDR3 protein. Among approximately 600,000 distinct CDR3 sequences, 58% were seen once, and the ten largest hold 30% to 40%.

Sequencing was carried out using blood. The sequence was collected from a man between 60 and 75 years old in good health. The chain combines TRBV4-1 with TRBJ2-6; 11 nucleotides align to TRBD2. CDR3 protein: CASSPQKLAGVGGANVLTF. The CDR3 DNA follows: TGCGCCAGCAGCCCCCAGAAACTAGCGGGGGTCGGTGGGGCCAACGTCCTGACTTTC.